The rows below give T cell receptor beta chains drawn from one sample of a study of OX40 agonist ivuxolimab in advanced cancers. Libraries were prepared by immunoSEQ multiplex PCR; TCRdb keeps only in-frame clonotypes and omits some of them. The data show roughly 76,000 clones, over 75% seen once. The sequenced sample was CD4+ or CD8+ T cells sorted from blood, obtained in a trial of the OX40 agonist ivuxolimab. These receptors were collected from an adult with an advanced solid tumor such as melanoma, head and neck, liver or kidney cancer. Both conserved end residues are part of each CDR3. A D gene is named only where the DNA matches it firmly. Clone size is shown for a subset of rows, as once, few, many or a class of expanded clone.

cdr3_aa cdr3_nt d_call j_call clone_size v_call
CASSDYRGSSYNSPLHF TGTGCCAGCAGTGACTACAGGGGGTCGTCCTATAATTCACCCCTCCACTTT TRBD1 TRBJ1-6 NA TRBV9
CASSVGRDRGVGNQPQHF TGTGCCAGCAGCGTAGGGAGGGACAGGGGTGTAGGCAATCAGCCCCAGCATTTT TRBD1 TRBJ1-5 NA TRBV9
CASSQDPTQGPQHF TGCGCCAGCAGCCAAGACCCGACCCAGGGGCCCCAGCATTTT NA TRBJ1-5 NA TRBV5-8
CASSRSEELFF TGTGCCAGTAGTAGAAGCGAGGAGCTGTTTTTT NA TRBJ2-2 once TRBV19
CASSPGWTREIGEAFF TGTGCCAGCAGCCCGGGCTGGACAAGGGAGATTGGTGAAGCTTTCTTT NA TRBJ1-1 NA TRBV7-9
CASSSTGTYNEQFF TGTGCCAGCAGCTCAACAGGGACTTACAATGAGCAGTTCTTC NA TRBJ2-1 NA TRBV7-3
CASSYYTAGGAGEQFF TGCGCCAGCAGCTACTATACGGCGGGGGGAGCAGGAGAGCAGTTCTTC TRBD2 TRBJ2-1 few TRBV5-1
CASSQDRGGLTNEKLFF TGCGCCAGCAGCCAGGATCGCGGGGGATTAACTAATGAAAAACTGTTTTTT NA TRBJ1-4 NA TRBV4-1
CASSQPTSEETQYF TGCGCCAGCAGCCAACCGACTAGTGAAGAGACCCAGTACTTC NA TRBJ2-5 NA TRBV4-1
CASSQDMVVAGREQFF TGCGCCAGCAGCCAAGATATGGTGGTAGCGGGGCGTGAGCAGTTCTTC TRBD2 TRBJ2-1 NA TRBV4-3
CASSWTETYEQYF TGTGCCAGCAGTTGGACGGAAACCTACGAGCAGTACTTC NA TRBJ2-7 NA TRBV6-1
CAISTQGLGGGYTF TGTGCCATCAGTACACAGGGGTTGGGGGGTGGCTACACCTTC TRBD1 TRBJ1-2 once TRBV10-3
CASSIGRPGQGREQYF TGTGCCAGTAGTATAGGACGACCGGGACAGGGCCGCGAGCAGTACTTC TRBD1 TRBJ2-7 NA TRBV19
CASTPTGDEQYF TGTGCCAGCACCCCGACAGGGGACGAGCAGTACTTC TRBD1 TRBJ2-7 once TRBV7-9
CAISEDSNQPQHF TGTGCCATCAGCGAGGACAGCAATCAGCCCCAGCATTTT NA TRBJ1-5 NA TRBV10-3
CASSRGGPYEQYF TGTGCCAGCAGTAGAGGGGGACCCTACGAGCAGTACTTC NA TRBJ2-7 NA TRBV6-5
CASQLVADTQYF TGTGCCAGCCAACTAGTGGCAGATACGCAGTATTTT NA TRBJ2-3 NA TRBV2
CASSLLAGGMGQETQYF TGTGCCAGCAGTTTACTAGCGGGAGGCATGGGCCAAGAGACCCAGTACTTC TRBD2 TRBJ2-5 NA TRBV27
CASSYWQGTDTQYF TGTGCCAGCAGTTATTGGCAGGGCACAGATACGCAGTATTTT NA TRBJ2-3 NA TRBV6-6
CASTLNPGHRNTEAFF TGTGCCAGCACCTTAAATCCGGGACACAGGAACACTGAAGCTTTCTTT NA TRBJ1-1 NA TRBV2
CASSLWRGGFPDTQYF TGTGCCAGCAGCTTGTGGCGGGGGGGGTTCCCAGATACGCAGTATTTT TRBD2 TRBJ2-3 NA TRBV7-2
CASSLGGPSPLHF TGTGCCAGCAGTTTGGGGGGCCCTTCACCCCTCCACTTT NA TRBJ1-6 NA TRBV27
CAWSGTYYNEQFF TGTGCCTGGAGTGGGACTTACTACAATGAGCAGTTCTTC NA TRBJ2-1 once TRBV30
CASTLGQGRYGYTF TGTGCCAGTACCTTAGGACAGGGGCGCTATGGCTACACCTTC TRBD1 TRBJ1-2 NA TRBV19
CASSSGTATHGYTF TGTGCCAGCAGTTCCGGGACAGCCACACATGGCTACACCTTC TRBD1 TRBJ1-2 NA TRBV6-5
CSASGGNTGELFF TGCAGCGCCTCGGGGGGGAACACCGGGGAGCTGTTTTTT TRBD2 TRBJ2-2 NA TRBV29-1
CASSVRGPDTEAFF TGTGCCAGCAGCGTTAGGGGTCCGGACACTGAAGCTTTCTTT NA TRBJ1-1 NA TRBV7-3
CASSVVNGKQFF TGTGCCAGCAGCGTAGTAAACGGGAAGCAGTTCTTC NA TRBJ2-1 NA TRBV9
CASSVRAEAFF TGTGCCAGCTCAGTTAGGGCTGAAGCTTTCTTT NA TRBJ1-1 NA TRBV18
CATSGTGTREQYF TGTGCCACCTCCGGGACAGGGACTAGGGAGCAGTACTTC NA TRBJ2-7 NA TRBV19
CASSPDRGVKADTQYF TGTGCCAGCTCACCCGACAGGGGGGTTAAGGCAGATACGCAGTATTTT TRBD1 TRBJ2-3 NA TRBV18
CASSLDRSRGTTDTQYF TGTGCCAGCAGCTTAGATCGGAGTCGGGGGACAACAGATACGCAGTATTTT NA TRBJ2-3 NA TRBV11-2
CASSQGGSDTQYF TGTGCCAGCAGCCAAGGGGGGTCAGATACGCAGTATTTT NA TRBJ2-3 NA TRBV14
CASRQGAWLSYNEQFF TGTGCCAGCAGACAGGGGGCGTGGTTGTCCTACAATGAGCAGTTCTTC TRBD1 TRBJ2-1 NA TRBV27
CASSVTAGGLGSYNEQFF TGTGCCAGCAGCGTTACAGCGGGGGGGCTTGGCTCCTACAATGAGCAGTTCTTC TRBD2 TRBJ2-1 NA TRBV9
CASSAEGETQYF TGTGCCAGCAGTGCCGAGGGCGAGACCCAGTACTTC NA TRBJ2-5 NA TRBV2
CASSMGQAYNEQFF TGTGCCAGTAGTATGGGCCAGGCCTACAATGAGCAGTTCTTC NA TRBJ2-1 NA TRBV19
CASSPGPYDYGYTF TGTGCCAGTAGTCCGGGTCCTTATGACTATGGCTACACCTTC NA TRBJ1-2 NA TRBV19
CASSPSVVQETQYF TGTGCCAGCAGCCCGTCCGTGGTCCAAGAGACCCAGTACTTC NA TRBJ2-5 NA TRBV4-2
CSARKVNEQFF TGCAGTGCTAGAAAGGTAAATGAGCAGTTCTTC NA TRBJ2-1 NA TRBV20-1
CASSQDAGGTGYYEQYF TGCGCCAGCAGCCAAGATGCGGGGGGGACAGGGTACTACGAGCAGTACTTC NA TRBJ2-7 NA TRBV4-3
CASSRAGGNSPLHF TGTGCCAGCAGCCGGGCAGGGGGAAATTCACCCCTCCACTTT TRBD1 TRBJ1-6 NA TRBV7-6
CASSLVGGGSHEQYF TGTGCCAGCAGCTTAGTAGGAGGGGGCTCCCACGAGCAGTACTTC NA TRBJ2-7 NA TRBV7-2